A selection of T cell receptor beta chains follows, all from one sample in a study of T-cell reconstitution after alpha-beta-depleted transplantation in children. TCRdb re-analysed the PCR reads in MiXCR, keeping a single row per CDR3 protein. The table lists around 670,000 distinct CDR3 sequences, around 14% of them singletons. The sample in question was PBMCs, obtained before TCRalphabeta/CD19-depleted stem cell transplant. These receptors all stem from a girl under 10 years old with congenital amegakaryocytic thrombocytopenia, due to receive a stem cell transplant. CDR3s include the opening cysteine and the closing phenylalanine or tryptophan. The D gene is left open where the match is weak. Clone size is not always given. Where it is, it says once, few, many or a class for expanded clones.

j_call v_call d_call clone_size cdr3_aa cdr3_nt
TRBJ2-7 TRBV27 - - CASSLVVSGREQYF TGTGCCAGCAGTTTAGTGGTGTCAGGGCGCGAGCAGTACTTC
TRBJ2-3 TRBV20-1 TRBD2 many CSAPSGRARLARDTQYF TGCAGTGCCCCTAGCGGGAGGGCCAGATTAGCCAGGGATACGCAGTATTTT
TRBJ2-1 TRBV6-7 - - CAREPRSNEQFF TGTGCTAGAGAGCCGAGAAGCAATGAGCAGTTCTTC
TRBJ2-1 TRBV29-1 - - CSVLAVRRLNEQFF TGCAGCGTTTTAGCGGTCCGACGACTCAATGAGCAGTTCTTC
TRBJ1-2 TRBV12-5 TRBD1 many CASARGTDYGYTF TGTGCTAGTGCCAGAGGGACAGACTATGGCTACACCTTC
TRBJ2-3 TRBV20-1 - - CSARGLLGSPRTDTQYF TGCAGTGCTAGAGGTCTCCTTGGGTCCCCTCGCACAGATACGCAGTATTTT
TRBJ2-5 TRBV20-1 TRBD1 - CSAHTGQGGETQYF TGCAGTGCTCACACGGGACAGGGAGGAGAGACCCAGTACTTC
TRBJ2-3 TRBV10-3 TRBD2 many CAISAFGLAGESSTDTQYF TGTGCCATCAGTGCCTTTGGACTAGCGGGAGAATCCAGCACAGATACGCAGTATTTT
TRBJ2-7 TRBV7-8 - - CASTHRGPLYEQYF TGTGCCAGCACGCATCGGGGGCCCCTCTACGAGCAGTACTTC
TRBJ2-1 TRBV7-8 - - CASSLGLGQALGNEQFF TGTGCCAGCAGCTTAGGACTGGGACAAGCCTTGGGAAATGAGCAGTTCTTC
TRBJ2-3 TRBV7-7 - many CASSLLGAGDTQYF TGTGCCAGCAGCTTGCTGGGGGCAGGGGATACGCAGTATTTT
TRBJ2-6 TRBV18 TRBD1 few CASSPPITGVGANVLTF TGTGCCAGCTCACCACCCATAACAGGGGTGGGGGCCAACGTCCTGACTTTC
TRBJ2-1 TRBV7-9 TRBD2 many CASSLLAGEYNEQFF TGTGCCAGCAGCCTACTAGCGGGGGAATACAATGAGCAGTTCTTC
TRBJ1-4 TRBV7-9 TRBD1 few CASSATGGGEKLFF TGTGCCAGCAGCGCGACAGGGGGCGGTGAAAAACTGTTTTTT
TRBJ1-1 TRBV20-1 - once CSASQGLMNTEAFF TGCAGTGCTAGTCAGGGGCTGATGAACACTGAAGCTTTCTTT
TRBJ2-7 TRBV20-1 - few CSALRAGLDVLREQYF TGCAGTGCCCTAAGGGCGGGGCTAGACGTACTTAGGGAGCAGTACTTC
TRBJ2-1 TRBV15 - many CATSRDQRFNEQFF TGTGCCACCAGCAGAGATCAGCGGTTCAATGAGCAGTTCTTC
TRBJ1-1 TRBV28 - many CASSQNVGRAFF TGTGCCAGCAGCCAGAATGTCGGGAGGGCTTTCTTT
TRBJ1-3 TRBV12-3/TRBV12-4 - - CASASGILGNTIYF TGTGCCAGCGCTTCGGGGATCTTAGGAAACACCATATATTTT
TRBJ2-1 TRBV12-3/TRBV12-4 TRBD2 many CASSSILAENNEQFF TGTGCCAGCAGTTCCATACTAGCGGAGAACAATGAGCAGTTCTTC
TRBJ1-4 TRBV27 - few CASRRGSLANEKLFF TGTGCCAGCAGACGCGGGAGTCTTGCTAATGAAAAACTGTTTTTT
TRBJ2-1 TRBV2 TRBD2 many CASSTVAGGLNEQFF TGTGCCAGCAGTACCGTAGCGGGAGGGCTCAATGAGCAGTTCTTC
TRBJ2-3 TRBV20-1 - many CSARRSGQITDTQYF TGCAGTGCTAGGAGAAGCGGGCAGATCACAGATACGCAGTATTTT
TRBJ1-5 TRBV12-3/TRBV12-4 - - CASSRDGLNQPQHF TGTGCCAGCAGTCGGGACGGCTTAAATCAGCCCCAGCATTTT
TRBJ2-3 TRBV27 - few CASSQGTSDTQYF TGTGCCAGCAGTCAGGGAACATCCGATACGCAGTATTTT
TRBJ2-3 TRBV7-2 - - CASSLLLSSDTQYF TGTGCCAGCAGCTTATTGCTGTCGTCAGATACGCAGTATTTT
TRBJ2-1 TRBV7-2 - - CASTPILGALHEQFF TGTGCCAGCACCCCAATCCTGGGGGCCTTACATGAGCAGTTCTTC
TRBJ2-5 TRBV15 - - CATSVYQETQYF TGTGCCACCAGCGTATACCAAGAGACCCAGTACTTC
TRBJ1-2 TRBV12-3/TRBV12-4 TRBD1 many CASSSDRVGGYTF TGTGCCAGCAGTTCAGACAGGGTCGGTGGCTACACCTTC
TRBJ2-7 TRBV7-7 - many CASSFGMGQTYEQYF TGTGCCAGCAGCTTTGGTATGGGGCAAACCTACGAGCAGTACTTC
TRBJ2-7 TRBV7-9 - many CASSALSSYEQYF TGTGCCAGCAGCGCCCTATCATCCTACGAGCAGTACTTC
TRBJ1-5 TRBV12-3/TRBV12-4 - - CASSLYEGQPQHF TGTGCCAGCAGTTTATACGAGGGCCAGCCCCAGCATTTT
TRBJ2-7 TRBV5-6 - many CASSLGPLGGTYEQYF TGTGCCAGCAGCTTGGGTCCCCTGGGGGGAACCTACGAGCAGTACTTC
TRBJ2-7 TRBV7-8 TRBD1 - CASSPRDRGQIYEQYF TGTGCCAGCAGCCCCCGGGACAGGGGCCAGATTTACGAGCAGTACTTC
TRBJ2-1 TRBV28 TRBD2 many CASSRLAPYNEQFF TGTGCCAGCAGCCGACTAGCGCCCTACAATGAGCAGTTCTTC
TRBJ2-1 TRBV12-3/TRBV12-4 - many CASSLYDTYNEQFF TGTGCCAGCAGTTTATACGACACCTACAATGAGCAGTTCTTC
TRBJ2-7 TRBV20-1 - many CSAGDASYEQYF TGCAGTGCTGGGGACGCCTCCTACGAGCAGTACTTC
TRBJ2-5 TRBV5-1 TRBD2 few CASSLGASGQETQYF TGCGCCAGCAGCTTGGGGGCTAGCGGGCAAGAGACCCAGTACTTC
TRBJ1-2 TRBV29-1 - many CSVEPDHSYGYTF TGCAGCGTTGAACCCGATCACAGTTATGGCTACACCTTC
TRBJ2-3 TRBV20-1 - few CSAAEQSSGTDTQYF TGCAGTGCGGCAGAACAGTCCTCTGGCACAGATACGCAGTATTTT
TRBJ2-1 TRBV18 - - CASSPYQLAASSYNEQFF TGTGCCAGCTCACCCTACCAGCTCGCAGCAAGCTCCTACAATGAGCAGTTCTTC
TRBJ2-5 TRBV5-1 - many CASSLGTMETQYF TGCGCCAGCAGCTTGGGTACGATGGAGACCCAGTACTTC
TRBJ2-5 TRBV5-1 - few CASSLSPTGAQETQYF TGCGCCAGCAGCTTGTCCCCTACAGGTGCCCAAGAGACCCAGTACTTC
TRBJ2-4 TRBV6-5 - few CASSYSPGQWDIQYF TGTGCCAGCAGTTACTCCCCGGGACAATGGGACATTCAGTACTTC
TRBJ1-2 TRBV5-1 - - CASSFKGRGGDGYTF TGCGCCAGCAGCTTCAAAGGCAGGGGAGGAGATGGCTACACCTTC
TRBJ2-7 TRBV20-1 TRBD2 many CSAPRLAGGTYEQYF TGCAGTGCACCTAGACTAGCGGGAGGGACCTACGAGCAGTACTTC
TRBJ1-2 TRBV29-1 - many CSVEDRAIGGYTF TGCAGCGTTGAGGACCGGGCGATTGGTGGCTACACCTTC
TRBJ2-1 TRBV27 - many CASSSQILTENNEQFF TGTGCCAGCAGTTCCCAGATATTAACTGAGAACAATGAGCAGTTCTTC
TRBJ2-2 TRBV7-2 - - CASSLAQGTLGELFF TGTGCCAGCAGCTTAGCTCAGGGGACTCTCGGGGAGCTGTTTTTT